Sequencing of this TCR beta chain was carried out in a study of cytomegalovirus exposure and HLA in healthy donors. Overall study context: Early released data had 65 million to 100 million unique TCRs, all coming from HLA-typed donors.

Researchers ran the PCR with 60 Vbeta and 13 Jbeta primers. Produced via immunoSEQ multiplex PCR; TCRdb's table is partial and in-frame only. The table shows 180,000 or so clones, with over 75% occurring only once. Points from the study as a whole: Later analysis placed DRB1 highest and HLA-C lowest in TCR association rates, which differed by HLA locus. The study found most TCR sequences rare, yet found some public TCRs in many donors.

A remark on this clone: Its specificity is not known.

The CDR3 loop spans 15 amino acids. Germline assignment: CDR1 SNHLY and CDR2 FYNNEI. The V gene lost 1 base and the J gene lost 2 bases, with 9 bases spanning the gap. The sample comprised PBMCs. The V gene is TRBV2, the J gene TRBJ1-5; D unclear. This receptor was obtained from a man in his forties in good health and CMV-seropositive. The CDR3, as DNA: TGTGCCAGCAGTGAAGGGAGGGCGGGCAATCAGCCCCAGCATTTT. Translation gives CASSEGRAGNQPQHF.